This is a list of T cell receptor beta chains from one sample in a study of radiotherapy plus CTLA-4 blockade in lung cancer. The table came from immunoSEQ multiplex PCR; TCRdb's copy has only in-frame clones and leaves some out. The profile shows tens of thousands of clones, about 70% of them singletons. The input for sequencing was peripheral blood, taken from a patient treated with radiotherapy plus ipilimumab. Receptors were obtained from a human donor with non-small cell lung cancer who had stable disease on radiotherapy plus ipilimumab. Both conserved end residues are part of each CDR3. A D gene is named only where the DNA matches it firmly.

d_gene: TRBD2
v_gene: TRBV9
j_gene: TRBJ2-3
CDR3aa: CASSGAGVSTDTQYF
CDR3nt: TGTGCCAGCAGCGGGGCGGGGGTAAGCACAGATACGCAGTATTTT

d_gene: NA
v_gene: TRBV7-2
j_gene: TRBJ2-5
CDR3aa: CASRLAGYGETQYF
CDR3nt: TGTGCCAGCAGACTGGCGGGGTATGGAGAGACCCAGTACTTC

d_gene: NA
v_gene: TRBV5-6
j_gene: TRBJ2-7
CDR3aa: CASSFPLGRDLYEQYF
CDR3nt: TGTGCCAGCAGCTTCCCTTTGGGAAGGGACCTTTACGAGCAGTACTTC

d_gene: TRBD1
v_gene: TRBV5-1
j_gene: TRBJ1-4
CDR3aa: CASSPPGGSGEKLFF
CDR3nt: TGCGCCAGCAGCCCTCCAGGGGGCTCAGGGGAAAAACTGTTTTTT

d_gene: TRBD1
v_gene: TRBV7-2
j_gene: TRBJ2-7
CDR3aa: CASTLGQGKGEQYF
CDR3nt: TGTGCCAGCACCTTGGGACAGGGTAAAGGCGAGCAGTACTTC

d_gene: NA
v_gene: TRBV4-1
j_gene: TRBJ1-1
CDR3aa: CASSQVGRGRYTEAFF
CDR3nt: TGCGCCAGCAGCCAAGTAGGAAGAGGGCGGTACACTGAAGCTTTCTTT

d_gene: TRBD2
v_gene: TRBV6-8
j_gene: TRBJ2-7
CDR3aa: CASTPGLAYTTEQYF
CDR3nt: TGTGCCAGCACTCCGGGACTAGCATATACGACCGAGCAGTACTTC

d_gene: NA
v_gene: TRBV4-3
j_gene: TRBJ2-1
CDR3aa: CASSQWARGASDEQFF
CDR3nt: TGCGCCAGCAGCCAATGGGCGAGGGGGGCCAGTGATGAGCAGTTCTTC

d_gene: NA
v_gene: TRBV10-1
j_gene: TRBJ1-6
CDR3aa: CASSEGRGGNSPLHF
CDR3nt: TGCGCCAGCAGTGAGGGGCGTGGGGGGAATTCACCCCTCCACTTT

d_gene: TRBD1
v_gene: TRBV6-6
j_gene: TRBJ1-5
CDR3aa: CASSPGQGDNQPQHF
CDR3nt: TGTGCCAGCAGCCCCGGACAGGGGGACAATCAGCCCCAGCATTTT

d_gene: NA
v_gene: TRBV6-1
j_gene: TRBJ1-5
CDR3aa: CATARGVGQPQHF
CDR3nt: TGTGCCACCGCCCGGGGGGTCGGGCAGCCCCAGCATTTT